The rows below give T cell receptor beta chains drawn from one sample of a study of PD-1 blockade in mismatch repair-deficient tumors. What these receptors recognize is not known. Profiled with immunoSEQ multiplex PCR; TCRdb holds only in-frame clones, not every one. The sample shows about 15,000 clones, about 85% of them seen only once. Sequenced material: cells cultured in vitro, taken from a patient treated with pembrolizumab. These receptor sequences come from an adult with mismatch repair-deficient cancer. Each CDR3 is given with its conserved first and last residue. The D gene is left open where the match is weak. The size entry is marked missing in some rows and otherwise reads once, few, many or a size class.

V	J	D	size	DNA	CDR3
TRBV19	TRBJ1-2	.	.	TGTGCCAGTAGTATGGGTAGGGGTTATGGCTACACCTTC	CASSMGRGYGYTF
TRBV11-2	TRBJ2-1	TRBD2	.	TGTGCCAGCAGTTCCCCGGGACTAGCGGCTTACAATGAGCAGTTCTTC	CASSSPGLAAYNEQFF
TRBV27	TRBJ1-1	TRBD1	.	TGTGCCAGCAGTCCCCGGACAGGCATGAACACTGAAGCTTTCTTT	CASSPRTGMNTEAFF
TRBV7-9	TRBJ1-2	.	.	TGTGCCAGCAGCATGAACTATGGCTACACCTTC	CASSMNYGYTF
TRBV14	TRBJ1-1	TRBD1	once	TGTGCCAGCAGCCAGGACAGGGTGAACACTGAAGCTTTCTTT	CASSQDRVNTEAFF
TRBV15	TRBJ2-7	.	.	TGTGCCACCAGCAGAGATCTTAGGACTATGTACTACGAGCAGTACTTC	CATSRDLRTMYYEQYF
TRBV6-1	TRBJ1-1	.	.	TGTGCCAGCAGTGAAAGCCCTCTGAACACTGAAGCTTTCTTT	CASSESPLNTEAFF
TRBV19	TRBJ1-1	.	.	TGTGCCAGTAGCCCCCTTGCTGAAGCTTTCTTT	CASSPLAEAFF
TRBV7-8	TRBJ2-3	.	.	TGTGCCAGCAGCTTAGACACAGATACGCAGTATTTT	CASSLDTDTQYF
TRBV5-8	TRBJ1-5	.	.	TGTGCCAGCAGCTTGGTCCGGCAAGGGGCCTATAGCAATCAGCCCCAGCATTTT	CASSLVRQGAYSNQPQHF
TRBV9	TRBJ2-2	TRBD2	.	TGTGCCAGCAGCGCTAGACTAGCGGGAGCCGGGGAGCTGTTTTTT	CASSARLAGAGELFF
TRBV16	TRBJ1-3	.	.	TGTGCCAGCAGCCAATCTACCCTCACAGGGAACGGAAACACCATATATTTT	CASSQSTLTGNGNTIYF
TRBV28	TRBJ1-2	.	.	TGTGCCAGCAGTTTGGTTGTCAACTATGGCTACACCTTC	CASSLVVNYGYTF
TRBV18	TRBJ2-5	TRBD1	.	TGTGCCAGCTCCCGGACAGGGCAAGAGACCCAGTACTTC	CASSRTGQETQYF
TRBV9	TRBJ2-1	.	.	TGTGCCAGCAGCGCTCGAGTGGGTTCCTACAATGAGCAGTTCTTC	CASSARVGSYNEQFF
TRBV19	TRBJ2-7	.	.	TGTGCCAGTAGTATAGATTCTCAGGTCTCCTACGAGCAGTACTTC	CASSIDSQVSYEQYF
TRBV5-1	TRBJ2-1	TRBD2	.	TGCGCCAGCAGCTTGGCCCGGGAGGTCCCACATGAGCAGTTCTTC	CASSLAREVPHEQFF
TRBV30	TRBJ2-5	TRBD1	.	TGTGCCTGGAGTACAGGGGTGTGGGAGACCCAGTACTTC	CAWSTGVWETQYF
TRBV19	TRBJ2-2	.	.	TGTGCCAGTAGTATCGACAGAACCCTAGAAAACACCGGGGAGCTGTTTTTT	CASSIDRTLENTGELFF
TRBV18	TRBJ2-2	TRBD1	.	TGTGCCAGCTCACCGGGACAGCACACCGGGGAGCTGTTTTTT	CASSPGQHTGELFF
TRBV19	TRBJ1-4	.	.	TGTGCCAGTAGTATGGGACAAGCCCCTGAAAAACTGTTTTTT	CASSMGQAPEKLFF
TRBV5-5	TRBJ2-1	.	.	TGTGCCAGCAGCTTGGGGATGAGTAGAAATGAGCAGTTCTTC	CASSLGMSRNEQFF
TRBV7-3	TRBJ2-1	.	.	TGTGCCAGCAGCCCCCAGCTGATCTCCTACAATGAGCAGTTCTTC	CASSPQLISYNEQFF
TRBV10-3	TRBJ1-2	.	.	TGTGCCATCAGGGCCCTGACCGGCTATGGCTACACCTTC	CAIRALTGYGYTF
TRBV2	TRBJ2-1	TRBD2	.	TGTGCCAGCAGAAGGACTAGGATCAGCTACAATGAGCAGTTCTTC	CASRRTRISYNEQFF
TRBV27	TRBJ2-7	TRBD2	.	TGTGCCAGCAGTTCAGCGGGAGCGGCCCACGAGCAGTACTTC	CASSSAGAAHEQYF
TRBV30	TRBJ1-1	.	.	TGTGCCTGGAGAGCAGGGTTGTACACTGAAGCTTTCTTT	CAWRAGLYTEAFF
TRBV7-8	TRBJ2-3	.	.	TGTGCCAGCAGCTTAGGACCTAAGGGCGGATCTTTCACAGATACGCAGTATTTT	CASSLGPKGGSFTDTQYF
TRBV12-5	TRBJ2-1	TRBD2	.	TGTGCTAGCGGTGGGGCGGGAGGAGGTAATGAGCAGTTCTTC	CASGGAGGGNEQFF
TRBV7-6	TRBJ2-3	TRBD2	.	TGTGCCAGCAGCCGCGGGACTAGCGGGAGGGCAGATACGCAGTATTTT	CASSRGTSGRADTQYF
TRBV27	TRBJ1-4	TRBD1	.	TGTGCCAGGACGCGGGACAGCGTTAATGAAAAACTGTTTTTT	CARTRDSVNEKLFF
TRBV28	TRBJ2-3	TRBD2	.	TGTGCCAGCAGTTTGGGACTAGCGGGAGAGGAGACAGATACGCAGTATTTT	CASSLGLAGEETDTQYF
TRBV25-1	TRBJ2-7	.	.	TGTGCCAGCAGCCCCTCCACGGGGGAGCAGTACTTC	CASSPSTGEQYF
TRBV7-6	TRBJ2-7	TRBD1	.	TGTGCCAGCAGCGTATGGACAGGGGGGAGCTACGAGCAGTACTTC	CASSVWTGGSYEQYF
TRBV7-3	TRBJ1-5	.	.	TGTGCCAGCAGCTGGGGACAATATAGCAATCAGCCCCAGCATTTT	CASSWGQYSNQPQHF